These 6 T cell receptor beta chains share one sample of origin, sequenced in a study of shared clonotypes between healthy human individuals (TCRdb year 2020). To prepare the library, the immunoSEQ multiplex PCR assay was applied. TCRdb stores this immuneACCESS table with in-frame sequences only. Part of the clones is absent; in the studies checked, under half of the shortfall reflects unresolved V genes, and no reason is known for the rest. The sample table contains about 1 million clones; only one count was recorded for roughly 75% of them. The ten most abundant clones make up 1.5% of the sample. The sample was memory CD4+ T cells sorted from blood. What the cell subset or site label conveys for this sample: CD45RA-negative fraction. The receptors come from a young man in good health.

The V gene is TRBV7-2, the J gene TRBJ1-2, with D perhaps matching TRBD1 (5 bases). The V gene's germline CDR1 is SGHTA and CDR2 FQGNSA. The CDR3 extends over 15 amino acids. The V end lost 4 bases, the J end lost 2 bases, and 14 bases lay between the germline ends. The CDR3 region is CASSSGRRENYGYTF. In DNA, the CDR3 is TGTGCCAGCAGCTCAGGTCGCAGGGAAAACTATGGCTACACCTTC.

The rearrangement links TRBV5-4 to TRBJ1-2; no definite D call. CDR1 and CDR2 (germline): SGHNT, YYREEE (reference sequence). The CDR3 is made up of 13 amino acids. V was clipped by 3 bases and J by 5 bases, with 11 bases between them. CDR3 in amino acids: CASSSTALYGYTF. CDR3 nucleotides: TGTGCCAGCAGCTCGACTGCGCTTTATGGCTACACCTTC.

This clone showed up just once. This rearrangement joins TRBV5-1 to TRBJ2-1; 11 nucleotides line up with TRBD2. The CDR3 spans 17 residues. The germline CDR1 and CDR2 sequences are SGHRS and YFSETQ. With V trimmed by 0 bases and J by 3 bases, 5 bases remained unmatched. CDR3 loop: CASSLGLAGFLYNEQFF. The DNA of the CDR3 is TGCGCCAGCAGCTTGGGACTAGCGGGATTCCTCTACAATGAGCAGTTCTTC.

The V gene is TRBV5-1, the J gene TRBJ1-2; possible D gene TRBD1, 5 bases. Germline loops: CDR1 SGHRS, CDR2 YFSETQ. The CDR3 runs to 13 residues. The germline V and J ends were trimmed by 3 bases and 3 bases, with 9 bases remaining between them. The CDR3 sequence: CASSSGDDYGYTF. The CDR3 coding sequence is TGCGCCAGCAGCTCTGGGGACGACTATGGCTACACCTTC.

In this sample, this clone turned up many times. V gene TRBV10-2 combines with J gene TRBJ1-6; D unclear. V shed 2 bases and J shed 0 bases, with 5 bases lying between them. Germline values: CDR1 WSHSY, CDR2 SAAADI. The CDR3 length is 15 residues. CDR3 nucleotide sequence: TGCGCCAGCAGTGAGGGGGACTCCTATAATTCACCCCTCCACTTT. This sequence encodes CASSEGDSYNSPLHF.

This chain uses TRBV28 with TRBJ2-7; D may be TRBD1 or TRBD2 (5 bases each). Trimming pared 2 bases from V and 6 bases from J, leaving 8 bases between. This CDR3 has 12 amino acids. The germline V gene encodes CDR1 MDHEN and CDR2 SYDVKM. The CDR3 DNA reads TGTGCCAGCAGTTTAGGGACGACCGAGCAGTACTTC. Protein product: CASSLGTTEQYF. Full variable domain (rest looked up from reference TRBV28 and TRBJ2-7): DVKVTQSSRYLVKRTGEKVFLECVQDMDHENMFWYRQDPGLGLRLIYFSYDVKMKEKGDIPEGYSVSREKKERFSLILESASTNQTSMYLCASSLGTTEQYFGPGTRLTVT.